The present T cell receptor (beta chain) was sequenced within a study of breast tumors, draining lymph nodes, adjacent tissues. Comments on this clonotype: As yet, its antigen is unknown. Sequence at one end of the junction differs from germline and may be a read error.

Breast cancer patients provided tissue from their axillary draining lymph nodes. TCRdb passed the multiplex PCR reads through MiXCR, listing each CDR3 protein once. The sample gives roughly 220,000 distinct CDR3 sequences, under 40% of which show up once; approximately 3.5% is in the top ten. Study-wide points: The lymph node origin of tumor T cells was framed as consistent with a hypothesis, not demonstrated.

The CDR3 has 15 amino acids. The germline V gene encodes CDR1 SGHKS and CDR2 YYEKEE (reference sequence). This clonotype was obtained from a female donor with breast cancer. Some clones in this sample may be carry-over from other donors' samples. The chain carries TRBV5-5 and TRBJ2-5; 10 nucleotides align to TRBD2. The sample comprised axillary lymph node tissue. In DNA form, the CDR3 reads TGCGCCAGCAGCCTTGATCGGACTAGCGGAGAGACCCAGAACTTC. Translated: CASSLDRTSGETQNF.